Sequencing of this T cell receptor (beta chain) was carried out in a study of T cells in Graves' hyperthyroidism and ophthalmopathy. The CDR3 spans 16 residues. Trimming pared 3 bases from V and 5 bases from J, leaving 19 bases between. Germline assignment: CDR1 MGHRA and CDR2 YSYEKL. In this sample, this clonotype turned up a few times. Authors of the study amplified TCR beta CDR3 regions from RNA transcripts. Carried out on the TCR CDR3, a first-round RT-PCR used the HTBI primer set. TCRdb analysed the multiplex PCR reads with MiXCR anew, one entry per CDR3 protein. The sample has about 400,000 distinct CDR3 sequences; around 14% are singletons.

The J gene is TRBJ1-2, the V gene TRBV4-1; no firm D call. The sequence was collected from a woman between 18 and 30 years old with Graves' hyperthyroidism. Source material: blood. DNA for the CDR3: TGCGCCAGCAGCCAGCCATCCGGGATAAACGGGTATGGCTACACCTTC. Translated: CASSQPSGINGYGYTF.